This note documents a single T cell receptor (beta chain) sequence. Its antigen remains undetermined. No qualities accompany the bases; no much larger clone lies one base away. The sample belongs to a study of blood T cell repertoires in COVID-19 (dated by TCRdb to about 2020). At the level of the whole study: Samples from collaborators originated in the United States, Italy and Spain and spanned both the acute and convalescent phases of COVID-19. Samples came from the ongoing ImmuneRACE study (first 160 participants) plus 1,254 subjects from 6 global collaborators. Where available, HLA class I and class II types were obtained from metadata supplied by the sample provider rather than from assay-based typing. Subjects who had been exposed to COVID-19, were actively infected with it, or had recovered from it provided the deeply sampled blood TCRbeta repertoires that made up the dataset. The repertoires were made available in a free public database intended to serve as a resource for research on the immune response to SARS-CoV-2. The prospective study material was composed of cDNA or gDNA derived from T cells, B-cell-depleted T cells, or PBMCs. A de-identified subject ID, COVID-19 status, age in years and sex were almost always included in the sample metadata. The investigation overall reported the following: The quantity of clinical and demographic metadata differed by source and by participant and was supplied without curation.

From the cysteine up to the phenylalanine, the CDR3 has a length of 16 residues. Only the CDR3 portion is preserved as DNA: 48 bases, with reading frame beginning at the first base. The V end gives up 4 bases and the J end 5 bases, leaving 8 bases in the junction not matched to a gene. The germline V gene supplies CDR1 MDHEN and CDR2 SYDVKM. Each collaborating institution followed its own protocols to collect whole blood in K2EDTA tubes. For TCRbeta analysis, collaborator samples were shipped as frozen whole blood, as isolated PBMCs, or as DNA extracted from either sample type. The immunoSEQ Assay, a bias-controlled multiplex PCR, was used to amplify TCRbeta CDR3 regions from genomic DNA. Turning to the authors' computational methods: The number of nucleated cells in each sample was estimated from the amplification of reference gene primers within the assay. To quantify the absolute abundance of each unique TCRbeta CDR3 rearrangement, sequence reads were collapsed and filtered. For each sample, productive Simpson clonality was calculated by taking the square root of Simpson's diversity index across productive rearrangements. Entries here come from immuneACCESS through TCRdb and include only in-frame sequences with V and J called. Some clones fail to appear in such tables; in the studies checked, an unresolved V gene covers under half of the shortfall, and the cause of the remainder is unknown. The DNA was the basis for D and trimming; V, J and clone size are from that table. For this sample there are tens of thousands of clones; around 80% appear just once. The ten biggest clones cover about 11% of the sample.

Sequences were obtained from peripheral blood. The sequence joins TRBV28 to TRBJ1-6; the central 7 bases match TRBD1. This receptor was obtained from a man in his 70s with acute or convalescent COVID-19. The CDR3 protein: CASSSLDRSDNSPLHF. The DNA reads TGTGCCAGCAGTTCCCTGGACAGGTCGGATAATTCACCCCTCCACTTT.